This TCR beta chain was obtained from a study of T cell changes during pregnancy in multiple sclerosis. The germline V gene encodes CDR1 SGHRS and CDR2 YFSETQ. V lost 0 bases and J 3 bases, leaving 7 bases between the germline ends. This CDR3 spans 13 amino acids. Sequencing was performed with immunoSEQ multiplex PCR; in TCRdb, only in-frame clones are kept and a portion is missing. Of over 100,000 clones detected, about 94% appear once; the ten largest clones hold approximately 1.5%. The chain carries TRBV5-1 and TRBJ2-7, with a possible D match to TRBD1 (5 bases). The TCR was taken from a female donor with multiple sclerosis, enrolled in a pregnancy study. The material sequenced was peripheral blood, taken in the third trimester of pregnancy. CDR3 bases: TGCGCCAGCAGCTTGGGACAGCACTACGAGCAGTACTTC. This translates into CASSLGQHYEQYF.